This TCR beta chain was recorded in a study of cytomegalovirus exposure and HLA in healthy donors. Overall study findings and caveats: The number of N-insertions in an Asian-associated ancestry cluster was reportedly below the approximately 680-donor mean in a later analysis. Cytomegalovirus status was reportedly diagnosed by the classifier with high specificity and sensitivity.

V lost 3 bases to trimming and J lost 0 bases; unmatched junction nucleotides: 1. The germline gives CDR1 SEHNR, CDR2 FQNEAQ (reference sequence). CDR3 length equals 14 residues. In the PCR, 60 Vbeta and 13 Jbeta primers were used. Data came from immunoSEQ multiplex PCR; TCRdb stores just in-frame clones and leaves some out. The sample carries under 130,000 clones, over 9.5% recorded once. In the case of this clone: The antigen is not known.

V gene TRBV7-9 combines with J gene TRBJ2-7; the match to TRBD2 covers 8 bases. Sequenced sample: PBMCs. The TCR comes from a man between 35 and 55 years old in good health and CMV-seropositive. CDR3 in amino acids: CASSFAGGSYEQYF. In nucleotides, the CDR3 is TGTGCCAGCAGCTTCGCGGGAGGCTCCTACGAGCAGTACTTC.